The subject of this entry is one TCR beta chain. Its antigen is currently unknown. The isolated RNA, all of it, was reverse transcribed, so expressed TCRB transcripts were what got sequenced. Generated by immunoSEQ multiplex PCR, the TCRdb table keeps only in-frame clones and is missing some. The sample yields some 250,000 clones, 14% seen once. Germline assignment: CDR1 MGHRA and CDR2 YSYEKL. The CDR3 extends over 14 amino acids. V dropped 3 bases and J dropped 2; count of bases not matched to a gene: 0. CD4+ naive, central memory, regulatory and stem cell-like memory subsets were isolated by sorting on CD45RO/CCR7/CD25/CD127/CD95/CD27. The source of the sample is a study of beta chain features in type 1 diabetes. Study-level findings and limits: Within each of all four CD4+ subsets, Type 1 diabetes patients had TCRB CDR3s that were moderately but significantly shorter.

J is TRBJ1-5 and V is TRBV4-1, with 8 bases lining up with TRBD1. Sequences were obtained from naive CD4+ T cells from blood. The TCR originated in a man between 25 and 39 years old with type 1 diabetes. This CDR3 is CASSQTGGNQPQHF. In nucleotides, the CDR3 is TGCGCCAGCAGCCAGACAGGGGGCAATCAGCCCCAGCATTTT.